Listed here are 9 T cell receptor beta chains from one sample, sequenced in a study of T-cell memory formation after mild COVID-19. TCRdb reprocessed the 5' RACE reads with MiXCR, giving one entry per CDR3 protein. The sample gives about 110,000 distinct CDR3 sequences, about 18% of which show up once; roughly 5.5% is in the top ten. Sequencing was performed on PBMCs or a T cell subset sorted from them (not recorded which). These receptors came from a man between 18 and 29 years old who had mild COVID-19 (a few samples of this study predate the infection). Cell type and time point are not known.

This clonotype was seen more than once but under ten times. CDR3 sequence (DNA): TGTGCCAGCAGCGTAGCTGGAAAAGATACGCAGTATTTT. Translation: CASSVAGKDTQYF. The rearrangement joins TRBV9 to TRBJ2-3; D unresolved. Germline values: CDR1 SGDLS, CDR2 YYNGEE. Trimming cost V 0 bases and J 5 bases, with 7 bases left between them. The CDR3 runs 13 residues.

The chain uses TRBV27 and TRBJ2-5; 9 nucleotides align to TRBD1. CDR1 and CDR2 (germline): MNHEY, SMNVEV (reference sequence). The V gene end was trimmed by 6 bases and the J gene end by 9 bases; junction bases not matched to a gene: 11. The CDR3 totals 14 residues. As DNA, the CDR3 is TGTGCCAGCAGCTTACAGGGACAGGGTATCGCCCAGTACTTC. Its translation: CASSLQGQGIAQYF.

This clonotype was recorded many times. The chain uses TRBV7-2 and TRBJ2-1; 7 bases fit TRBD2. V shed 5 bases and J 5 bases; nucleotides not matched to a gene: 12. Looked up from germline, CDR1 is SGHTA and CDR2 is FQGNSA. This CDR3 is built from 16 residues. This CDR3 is CASSLGGTPLNNEQFF. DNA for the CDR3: TGTGCCAGCAGCCTGGGGGGGACTCCCCTTAACAATGAGCAGTTCTTC.

The CDR3 nucleotides read TGTGCCAGCAGTTATAGGGGACAGGGAGCCTACGAGCAGTACTTC. This sequence encodes CASSYRGQGAYEQYF. This rearrangement joins TRBV6-5 to TRBJ2-7, with 9 bases matching TRBD1. The V and J ends lost 3 bases and 2 bases, in that order; junction bases with no gene match: 5. This CDR3 is 15 amino acids long. Germline V gene lookup returns CDR1 MNHEY and CDR2 SVGAGI.

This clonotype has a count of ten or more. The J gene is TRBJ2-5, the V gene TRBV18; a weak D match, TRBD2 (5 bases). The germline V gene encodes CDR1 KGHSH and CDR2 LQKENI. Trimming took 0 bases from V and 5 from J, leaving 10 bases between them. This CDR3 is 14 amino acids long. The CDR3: CASSPPASYETQYF. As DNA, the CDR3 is TGTGCCAGCTCACCACCGGCTAGCTATGAGACCCAGTACTTC.

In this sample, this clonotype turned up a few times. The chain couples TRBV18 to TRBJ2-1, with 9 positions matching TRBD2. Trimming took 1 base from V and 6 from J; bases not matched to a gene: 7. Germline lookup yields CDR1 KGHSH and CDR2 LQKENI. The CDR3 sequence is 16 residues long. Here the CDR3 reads CASSPRRRGGINEQFF. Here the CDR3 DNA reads TGTGCCAGCTCACCACGACGGCGGGGGGGCATCAATGAGCAGTTCTTC.

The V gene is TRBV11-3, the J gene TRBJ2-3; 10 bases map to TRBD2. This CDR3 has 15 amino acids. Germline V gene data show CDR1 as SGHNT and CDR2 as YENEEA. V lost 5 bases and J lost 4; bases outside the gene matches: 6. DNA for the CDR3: TGTGCCAGCAGCAAGTCTAGCGGGGGTGCAGATACGCAGTATTTT. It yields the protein CASSKSSGGADTQYF.

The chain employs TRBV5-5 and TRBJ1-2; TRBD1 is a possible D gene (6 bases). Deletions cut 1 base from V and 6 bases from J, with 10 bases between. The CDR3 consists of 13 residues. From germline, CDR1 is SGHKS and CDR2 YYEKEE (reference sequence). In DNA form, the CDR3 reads TGTGCCAGCAGCTTGCTGGGGGCGGATGGCTACACCTTC. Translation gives CASSLLGADGYTF.

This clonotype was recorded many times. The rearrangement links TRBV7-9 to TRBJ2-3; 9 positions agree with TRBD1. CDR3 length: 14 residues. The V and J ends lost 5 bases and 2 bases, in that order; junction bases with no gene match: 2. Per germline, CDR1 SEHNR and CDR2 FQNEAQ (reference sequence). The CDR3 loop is CASSGTGSTDTQYF. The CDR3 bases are TGTGCCAGCAGCGGGACAGGGTCCACAGATACGCAGTATTTT.